These 18 T cell receptor beta chains were sequenced from one sample in a study of immune evolution from preneoplasia to lung adenocarcinoma (dated by TCRdb to the early 2020s). Library construction relied on the immunoSEQ multiplex PCR assay. As stored in TCRdb, this immuneACCESS dataset retains in-frame rearrangements with V and J assigned. A fraction of the clones does not appear; measured against another copy, unresolved V genes explain less than half of the discrepancy, and the remainder lacks a known reason. The sample includes 3,800 or so clones, with around 77% observed a single time. The top ten hold more than 13% of the sample. The sample taken for sequencing was FFPE adjacent normal lung tissue. These receptors originate from a person aged 60-80 years with lung adenocarcinoma.

The chain uses TRBV25-1 and TRBJ1-4; tentative D call: TRBD1 (5 bases). CDR3 size: 15 residues. Germline CDR1 reads MGHDK; CDR2 reads SYGVNS. Trimming removed 1 base at V and 8 bases at J, with 14 bases between. CDR3 in DNA: TGTGCCAGCAGTGAATCTCTAACGGGACGGGAAAAACTGTTTTTT. Encoded protein: CASSESLTGREKLFF.

The J gene is TRBJ2-6, the V gene TRBV7-9; D unresolved. The V gene lost 8 bases and the J gene lost 0 bases, with 5 bases spanning the gap. The germline CDR1 and CDR2 sequences are SEHNR and FQNEAQ (reference sequence). This CDR3 is built from 13 residues. In nucleotides, the CDR3 is TGTGCCAGCGCTGCCTCTGGGGCCAACGTCCTGACTTTC. Translation gives CASAASGANVLTF. Together with reference TRBV7-9 and TRBJ2-6, the CDR3 gives the full variable domain: DTGVSQNPRHKITKRGQNVTFRCDPISEHNRLYWYRQTLGQGPEFLTYFQNEAQLEKSRLLSDRFSAERPKGSFSTLEIQRTEQGDSAMYLCASAASGANVLTFGAGSRLTVL.

The chain links TRBV29-1 to TRBJ1-2; D is possibly TRBD1 (5 bases). CDR3 length equals 13 residues. Germline loops: CDR1 SQVTM, CDR2 ANQGSEA. The V end lost 4 bases, the J end lost 8 bases, and 17 bases lay between the germline ends. The CDR3 DNA reads as TGCAGCGTTGCCGAAGGGGAGAGCCAGGGCTACACCTTC. This gives the protein CSVAEGESQGYTF.

This clone was observed a handful of times. V is TRBV20-1 and J is TRBJ2-3; D not resolved. The CDR3 sequence is 11 residues long. The V gene lost 3 bases and the J gene lost 6 bases, with 7 bases spanning the gap. Germline V CDR1 and CDR2: DFQATT, SNEGSKA (reference sequence). The CDR3 coding sequence is TGCAGTGCTAGTTTGGGTGATACGCAGTATTTT. It codes for CSASLGDTQYF.

This clone came up a few times. This sample includes further DNA sequences coding for the same CDR3. This chain uses TRBV9 with TRBJ2-3, with unresolved D. CDR3 size: 14 residues. Germline V lookup: CDR1 SGDLS, CDR2 YYNGEE. V was cut by 0 bases and J by 3 bases, with 8 bases left in between. The CDR3 reads CASSVEQRTDTQYF. The CDR3 bases are TGTGCCAGCAGCGTAGAGCAGCGAACAGATACGCAGTATTTT.

Details on this clone: Other DNA sequences from this sample encode an identical CDR3 as well. CDR3: CASSLDANYGYTF. CDR3 sequence (DNA): TGTGCCAGCAGTTTGGACGCTAACTATGGCTACACCTTC. The chain employs TRBV7-9 and TRBJ1-2; no firm D call. The germline CDR1 and CDR2 sequences are SEHNR and FQNEAQ (reference sequence). The CDR3 totals 13 residues. Trimming left V 6 bases short and J 0 bases short, with 8 bases between.

The chain's CDR3 is CASSIDGARSYNEQFF. CDR3 DNA sequence: TGTGCCAGTAGTATAGATGGGGCGAGATCCTACAATGAGCAGTTCTTC. The rearrangement joins TRBV19 to TRBJ2-1, with a tentative D call TRBD1 (5 bases). The CDR3 sequence is 16 residues long. The V end lost 0 bases, the J end lost 1 base, and 10 bases lay between the germline ends. The germline V gene encodes CDR1 LNHDA and CDR2 SQIVND (reference sequence).

This rearrangement joins TRBV9 to TRBJ2-7; D gene unclear. The V gene lost 4 bases and the J gene lost 0 bases, with 8 bases spanning the gap. Germline CDR1 is SGDLS and CDR2 is YYNGEE. This CDR3 spans 13 amino acids. The CDR3 here is CASSPRSSYEQYF. The CDR3 nucleotides read TGTGCCAGCAGCCCACGATCCTCCTACGAGCAGTACTTC.

The rearrangement joins TRBV4-2 to TRBJ2-2; 9 bases match TRBD1. CDR1 LGHNA and CDR2 YNFKEQ come from the germline V gene. The CDR3 runs to 16 residues. Unmatched junction bases numbered 3, after V lost 0 bases and J lost 4 bases. CDR3 residues: CASSQERTGVTGELFF. The DNA for the CDR3 is TGTGCCAGCAGCCAAGAGAGGACAGGGGTCACCGGGGAGCTGTTTTTT.

The V gene is TRBV18, the J gene TRBJ2-1; D call uncertain. With 3 bases removed from V and 4 bases from J, the gap between germline ends came to 10 bases. Per germline, CDR1 KGHSH and CDR2 LQKENI. This CDR3 is built from 14 residues. CDR3 nucleotide sequence: TGTGCCAGCTCACCTGGTATGGGGTACAATGAGCAGTTCTTC. Protein product: CASSPGMGYNEQFF.

This chain joins TRBV6-5 and TRBJ1-1; 7 bases line up with TRBD1. The CDR3 length is 14 residues. V gave up 11 bases and J gave up 5 bases; unmatched junction bases: 14. Looked up from germline, CDR1 is MNHEY and CDR2 is SVGAGI. CDR3 loop: CASCGSDRRTEAFF. The DNA of the CDR3 is TGTGCCTCCTGCGGATCGGACAGGCGAACTGAAGCTTTCTTT.

The gene calls are TRBV5-7 and TRBJ1-2, with 8 nucleotides matching TRBD1. TRBV5-7 carries the ORF label, with uncertain function. V shed 7 bases, J shed 7 bases, and the junction held 12 bases outside the gene matches. The CDR3 is 14 amino acids. This chain's CDR3 is CASPGTGGRVGYTF. The DNA for the CDR3 is TGTGCCAGCCCGGGGACAGGCGGGAGGGTTGGCTACACCTTC.

This clone showed up just once. The V gene is TRBV6-5, the J gene TRBJ1-1; 7 bases map to TRBD1. Per germline, CDR1 MNHEY and CDR2 SVGAGI. The trim removed 10 bases at V and 0 bases at J, leaving 5 bases unmatched. The CDR3 is made up of 13 amino acids. CDR3 DNA sequence: TGTGCCACAAGGGGACAGATGAACACTGAAGCTTTCTTT. This gives the protein CATRGQMNTEAFF.

V gene TRBV29-1 combines with J gene TRBJ2-7, with TRBD2 matching 7 bases. V was pared by 6 bases and J by 0 bases, with 8 bases of the junction left unmatched. Germline V gene lookup returns CDR1 SQVTM and CDR2 ANQGSEA. This CDR3 contains 14 residues. CDR3 sequence: CSVGVGGSSYEQYF. CDR3 coding DNA: TGCAGCGTGGGGGTGGGCGGGAGCTCCTACGAGCAGTACTTC.

This clone was detected a few times. This chain connects TRBV25-1 to TRBJ1-1; tentatively, D is TRBD1 (5 bases). With 6 bases removed from V and 4 bases from J, the gap between germline ends came to 15 bases. The germline CDR1 and CDR2 sequences are MGHDK and SYGVNS. This CDR3 is built from 14 residues. DNA of the CDR3: TGTGCCAGCAGCGGCCCCGCAGGGTCCACTGAAGCTTTCTTT. It encodes CASSGPAGSTEAFF.

The V call is TRBV19, the J call TRBJ1-2, with D possibly being TRBD1 (6 bases). Per the germline V gene, CDR1 is LNHDA and CDR2 is SQIVND (reference sequence). The CDR3 length is 12 residues. Trimming took off 9 bases at V and 3 bases at J, with 11 bases between the two ends. The CDR3 sequence is CASGRGDYGYTF. The DNA of the CDR3 is TGTGCCAGCGGCAGGGGAGACTATGGCTACACCTTC. Complete variable domain (other parts from reference TRBV19 and TRBJ1-2): DGGITQSPKYLFRKEGQNVTLSCEQNLNHDAMYWYRQDPGQGLRLIYYSQIVNDFQKGDIAEGYSVSREKKESFPLTVTSAQKNPTAFYLCASGRGDYGYTFGSGTRLTVV.

This clone has just a few counts. The J gene is TRBJ2-3, the V gene TRBV29-1; 7 positions agree with TRBD1. In germline, CDR1 is SQVTM, CDR2 ANQGSEA. The CDR3 sequence is 16 residues long. With 0 bases clipped from V and 3 bases from J, the junction kept 9 bases outside the gene matches. CDR3 sequence reads: CSVEESEGAQTDTQYF. The CDR3 nucleotides read TGCAGCGTTGAAGAATCTGAGGGGGCGCAAACAGATACGCAGTATTTT.

The chain combines TRBV12-5 with TRBJ2-7; D may be TRBD1 (5 bases). The CDR3 contains 15 residues. CDR1 and CDR2 from the germline V gene are LGHNT and FRNRAP. V lost 0 bases and J 3 bases, leaving 12 bases between the germline ends. The CDR3 DNA reads TGTGCTAGTGGTTTGGTACTTGGGGCTGGCTACGAGCAGTACTTC. Translation gives CASGLVLGAGYEQYF.